A single TCR beta chain is shown here with its context. This record comes from a study of CD8 T cells in Susac syndrome. The sequenced target, TCR beta, came from blood CD8+ and CD4+ T cells. The CDR3 is 16 amino acids. Germline V CDR1 and CDR2: MNHNS, SASEGT. With V trimmed by 6 bases and J by 4 bases, 10 bases remained unmatched. It was with random hexamers that 0.5 to 1 ug RNA was reverse transcribed. TCR beta CDR3 was amplified by immunoSEQ multiplex PCR. This amplification extended across 54 Vbeta and 13 Jbeta segments. TCRdb processed the immunoSEQ multiplex PCR reads anew with MiXCR; each CDR3 protein has one entry. The sample contains 350,000 to 550,000 distinct CDR3 sequences, approximately 85% of which appear only once.

The sequence came from a human donor with multiple sclerosis. The sequenced material came from CD8+ T cells from PBMCs. The rearrangement uses TRBV6-1 and TRBJ2-1; 9 nucleotides agree with TRBD2. In DNA, the CDR3 is TGTGCCAGCAGCCCTGGTAGCGGGGGAGGGTACAATGAGCAGTTCTTC. Its protein product is CASSPGSGGGYNEQFF.